Reported below is one T cell receptor (beta chain). This clonotype turned up a few times. The antigen it binds to is not known. No much larger clonotype is one base removed from it; base qualities were not supplied. This beta chain represents an off-target read in a library built for alpha chains; its size is of limited meaning. Preparation of the library involved 5' RACE. This sample was sequenced with a NextSeq 500. In the TCR library protocol, a unique molecular identifier was attached to each TCR cDNA molecule so that PCR and sequencing errors could be corrected. The authors processed their data as follows. Decombinator tools were used for TCR identification, UMI-based error correction and CDR3 extraction. Expanded TCRs were defined as those above a frequency of 2 per 1,000, corresponding to the top 1% of the tumor frequency distribution. Expanded tumor TCRs statistically deemed absent (corrected P<0.05) from at least one tumor region were classed as regional, and all other expanded tumor TCRs were classed as ubiquitous. Renyi diversity was computed with the R vegan package after each repertoire had been subsampled 100 times to 5,000 TCRs. CDR3 similarity networks were built from amino acid triplet string-kernel similarity, connecting CDR3s with pairwise similarity above 0.82. Through fastp at Q25 and MiXCR, TCRdb rebuilt clones from the public reads, retaining in-frame beta chains. Each CDR3 protein appears once, grouped with its most common genes and DNA. TCRdb's processing, not the authors', yielded these V and J calls. This sample gives over 6,500 distinct CDR3 sequences in total; over 9.5% of them show up just once. Of the sample, over 20% is held by the ten largest clones.

According to the study, the label for this sample's time point signals: sample taken at primary tumor resection. The donors were 70 or so patients from the lung TRACERx cohort who had early-stage, untreated non-small cell lung cancer. Without any cell sorting, TCR sequencing was performed on whole RNA extracted either from tumor and nontumor lung tissue or from cryopreserved PBMC samples. Only patients for whom sufficient RNA was available from at least two tumor regions were selected for TCR sequencing. A lung pathologist reviewed the tumor and adjacent nontumor lung specimens before the specimens were selected. The source of the sample is a study of spatial heterogeneity in lung cancer (dated by TCRdb to the late 2010s). About the study as a whole: More beta-chain than alpha-chain transcripts were consistently detected, likely reflecting higher beta-chain transcript abundance. In tumor regions, TCR transcript counts showed a strong correlation with a T cell transcriptional module score from matched bulk RNA-seq. In the raw uncorrected reads, each unique combination of TCR and UMI appeared more than ten times on average. The study quantitatively compared TCR alpha and beta repertoires across multiple tumor regions, matched nontumor lung and blood in non-small cell lung cancer. TCR repertoire features were related to nonsynonymous mutation counts determined by whole-exome sequencing of tumor tissue. Both alpha and beta chains were TCR-sequenced in fewer than 250 tumor regions, under 70 matched nontumor lung samples and 55 to 60 PBMC samples obtained at surgery. General conclusions and limits of the study: Estimated TCR-seq coverage of tumor T cells was only around 7% for alpha chains and 12% to 15% for beta chains. Additional single-cell paired TCR alpha and beta sequencing was considered necessary to confirm, at a functional level, the hypothesis that regional TCRs recognize regional mutations. Counts of ubiquitous and regional expanded TCRs were found to correlate with counts of ubiquitous and regional nonsynonymous mutations, respectively. The tumor nonsynonymous mutation count correlated with the number of expanded alpha and beta TCRs within the tumor.

The junction carries 15 bases between V and J, which are trimmed by 1 base and 0 bases respectively. Measured from the cysteine to the phenylalanine, the CDR3 is 17 residues long. The CDR3 DNA has 51 bases and is translated from base 1. Looking up the germline V gene yields CDR1 SGHVS and CDR2 FQNEAQ. Recombination joined TRBV7-8 with TRBJ1-1; possibly the D gene is TRBD1, per 5 matching bases. The starting material was lung tumor tissue, obtained at surgery. The TCR originated in a male donor with early-stage non-small cell lung cancer. CDR3 sequence: CASSLEAGIRMNTEAFF. The sequence in DNA is TGTGCCAGCAGCTTAGAGGCAGGGATACGTATGAACACTGAAGCTTTCTTT.